What follows describes a single T cell receptor beta chain. This clonotype occurred a few times. The specificity of this receptor is unknown. Base-call qualities are not available, and no considerably larger clone is one nucleotide away. This record comes from a study of T-cell reconstitution after alpha-beta-depleted transplantation in children (dated by TCRdb to the mid-2010s). In terms of the full investigation: The study quantitatively tracked T-cell immune reconstitution after TCRalphabeta/CD19-depleted allogeneic hematopoietic cell transplantation in children using TCR repertoire profiling. Overall results and qualifications from the work: In some patients, high TCRbeta diversity at day 60 was attributed to recipient T cells and intrathymic progenitors that had survived conditioning. The frequencies of hyperexpanded clones fell over the following months, and after one year, T-cell counts and TCRbeta diversity were mostly attributed to newly produced T cells. Apparently early alphabetaT-cell count recovery about two months after transplant reportedly relied on only several hundred rapidly expanded clones derived from non-depleted graft cells.

To prepare the library, PCR was applied. Sequencer: Illumina HiSeq 2500. TCR library preparation used molecular barcoding, with unique molecular identifiers applied to normalize quantification of the TCRbeta repertoire. The public sequencing data were trimmed at Q25 with fastp and processed into clonotypes with MiXCR by TCRdb, which kept only in-frame beta chains. Every CDR3 protein is listed once, alongside the most common genes and DNA of its rows. For this sample the table gives more than 200,000 distinct CDR3 sequences, of which about 25% were detected only once. The top ten clones comprise 2% to 3% of the sample. The sample's treatment or condition label, in plain terms: allogeneic hematopoietic cell transplantation with graft depleted of TCRalphabeta T cells and CD19 B cells. The children who served as transplant recipients had been given grafts of TCRalphabeta/CD19-depleted allogeneic hematopoietic cells.

This TCR was sampled from a girl aged 2 to 9 with Fanconi anemia, due to receive a stem cell transplant. The sample here was PBMCs, taken before TCRalphabeta/CD19-depleted stem cell transplant.

The nucleotides are TGCGCCAGCAGCCTAGAGGACAGGCACTACGAGCAGTACTTC. Protein translation: CASSLEDRHYEQYF. The sequence is built from TRBV5-1 and TRBJ2-7, with 7 middle bases fitting TRBD1. Trimming leaves V shorter by 4 bases and J shorter by 3 bases, with the junction holding 7 bases beyond the gene matches. CDR1 and CDR2, per the germline V gene, are SGHRS and YFSETQ. The CDR3, cysteine through phenylalanine, is 14 amino acids long. Just CDR3 DNA is preserved here, 42 bases in frame from base 1.